Listed below are T cell receptor beta chains from one sample, sequenced in a study of T cells in Graves' hyperthyroidism and ophthalmopathy. TCRdb fed the multiplex PCR reads into MiXCR, producing one record per CDR3 protein. Of 150,000 or so distinct CDR3 sequences listed, more than 20% are singletons. The sequenced sample was blood. The receptors were gathered from a woman in her forties or fifties with Graves' hyperthyroidism that later progressed to Graves' ophthalmopathy. The CDR3 runs from the conserved cysteine through the conserved F or W. Fields, in order: CDR3 DNA, CDR3 protein, D gene, J gene, V gene, clone size. D genes are given only for firm matches. A clone size is listed for some rows: how often the clone was seen (once, few, many), or a class if it is expanded.

DNA: TGTGCCAGCAGCGCAGGGTTAACTGAAGCTTTCTTT
CDR3: CASSAGLTEAFF
D: NA
J: TRBJ1-1
V: TRBV6-1
size: many

DNA: TGTGCCAGCAGCTTAGCGCGGGAGCCGGTACAGGGAGGTAGAATGAACACTGAAGCTTTCTTT
CDR3: CASSLAREPVQGGRMNTEAFF
D: NA
J: TRBJ1-1
V: TRBV7-9
size: few

DNA: TGCAGTGCGCTCGGGACTAGCGGGACTTACAATGAGCAGTTCTTC
CDR3: CSALGTSGTYNEQFF
D: TRBD2
J: TRBJ2-1
V: TRBV20-1
size: few

DNA: TGTGCCAGCAGTTTACAGCGCGGGAGAGTCGACTACGAGCAGTACTTC
CDR3: CASSLQRGRVDYEQYF
D: TRBD2
J: TRBJ2-7
V: TRBV27
size: many

DNA: TGTGCCAGCAGTCCTGGGACTAGCGGGGGGGTACGGCAGTATTTT
CDR3: CASSPGTSGGVRQYF
D: TRBD2
J: TRBJ2-3
V: TRBV28
size: NA

DNA: TGTGCCAGCAGCTTAGCCTCCCCCGGGGCAGGGGGGTACTTC
CDR3: CASSLASPGAGGYF
D: TRBD1
J: TRBJ2-5
V: TRBV11-2
size: many

DNA: TGTGCCAGCAGCTTGGAGGGCGAGGGGTTCTTGAACACTGAAGCTTTCTTT
CDR3: CASSLEGEGFLNTEAFF
D: NA
J: TRBJ1-1
V: TRBV7-3
size: NA

DNA: TGCAGCGTTCCGGGAGTCGGACACAATGAGCAGTTCTTC
CDR3: CSVPGVGHNEQFF
D: NA
J: TRBJ2-1
V: TRBV29-1
size: few

DNA: TGTGCCAGCAGCTTAGGGCAGGCGGTTAACACTGAAGCTTTCTTT
CDR3: CASSLGQAVNTEAFF
D: NA
J: TRBJ1-1
V: TRBV7-9
size: many

DNA: TGCAGTGCTCGCGGAGGGGCAATCTACGAGCAGTACTTC
CDR3: CSARGGAIYEQYF
D: NA
J: TRBJ2-7
V: TRBV20-1
size: many

DNA: TGTGCCAGCAGCCAAGATCGCAGGGAAGCTTTCTTT
CDR3: CASSQDRREAFF
D: NA
J: TRBJ1-1
V: TRBV3-1
size: many